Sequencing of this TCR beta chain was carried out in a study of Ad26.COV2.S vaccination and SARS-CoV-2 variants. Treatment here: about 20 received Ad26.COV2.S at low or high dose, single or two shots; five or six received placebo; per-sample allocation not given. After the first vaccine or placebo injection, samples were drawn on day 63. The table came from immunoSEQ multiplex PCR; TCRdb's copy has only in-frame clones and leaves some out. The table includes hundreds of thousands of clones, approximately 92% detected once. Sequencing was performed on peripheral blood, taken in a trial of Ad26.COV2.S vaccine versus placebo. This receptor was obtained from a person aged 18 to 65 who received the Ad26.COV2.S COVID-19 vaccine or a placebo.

The CDR3 coding sequence is TGTGCCAGCAGCCGCGACAGGATTGCCCAGTACTTC. It is translated as CASSRDRIAQYF. V gene TRBV12-3 or TRBV12-4 combines with J gene TRBJ2-5; maybe TRBD1 (6 bases). The CDR3 is 12 amino acids. The germline V and J ends were trimmed by 6 bases and 9 bases, with 14 bases remaining between them.